This T cell receptor (beta chain) was identified in a study of identical twins. Whole-study results and caveats: Conclusions leaned on cross-sectional statistical analysis and did not track the same donors over time. Low generation-probability sequences were in excess among twin-shared out-of-frame alpha sequences. Invariant MAIT and iNKT cells may have partly biased zero-insertion analyses.

The CDR3 consists of 14 residues. The V gene's germline CDR1 is LNHDA and CDR2 SQIVND (reference sequence). Trimming pared 3 bases from V and 3 bases from J, leaving 11 bases between. This clonotype was picked up a small number of times. Its cognate antigen is unknown. MiXCR was run by TCRdb on the 5' RACE reads, yielding one entry per CDR3 protein. The table includes 700,000 or so distinct CDR3 sequences, 8% to 9% detected once. There were only healthy Caucasians among the donors. These records were also assigned to another study, of yellow fever vaccine responses in identical twins.

This chain uses TRBV19 with TRBJ1-2; D gene uncertain. Specimen: PBMCs. The source of this sequence is a woman aged 18-29 years in good health. CDR3 in amino acids: CASSMRDTYYGYTF. CDR3 coding DNA: TGTGCCAGTAGTATGCGCGACACCTACTATGGCTACACCTTC.